These T cell receptor beta chains were read from a single sample in a study of T-cell reconstitution after alpha-beta-depleted transplantation in children. TCRdb processed the PCR reads anew with MiXCR; each CDR3 protein has one entry. The data contain about 27,000 distinct CDR3 sequences, 5% to 7% of them singletons. This material consisted of PBMCs, mostly from graft donor cells, taken 180 days after TCRalphabeta/CD19-depleted stem cell transplant. The receptors originated from a male patient between 5 and 17 years old who had a stem cell transplant for acute myeloid leukemia, so the T cells may come from the graft donor. CDR3s include the opening cysteine and the closing phenylalanine or tryptophan. The order of the fields is CDR3 length, J gene, V gene, D gene, clone size, CDR3 protein, CDR3 DNA. The D gene is left open where the match is weak. Size is stated for part of the rows, as once, few or many counts, or as a class when the clone is expanded.

15,TRBJ2-7,TRBV7-2,TRBD2,many,CASSSLAGGPPEQYF,TGTGCCAGCAGCTCGCTAGCGGGAGGGCCCCCGGAGCAGTACTTC
13,TRBJ2-1,TRBV7-7,.,many,CASSLGGENEQFF,TGTGCCAGCAGCTTAGGGGGGGAAAATGAGCAGTTCTTC
16,TRBJ2-1,TRBV19,TRBD1,many,CASSTRTGGRMNEQFF,TGTGCCAGTAGTACAAGAACAGGGGGCCGTATGAATGAGCAGTTCTTC
14,TRBJ2-1,TRBV14,.,many,CASSRPGMRNEQFF,TGTGCCAGCAGCCGCCCTGGGATGAGGAATGAGCAGTTCTTC
16,TRBJ2-2,TRBV5-1,TRBD2,many,CASSPTSVWNTGELFF,TGCGCCAGCAGTCCGACTAGCGTTTGGAACACCGGGGAGCTGTTTTTT
13,TRBJ2-5,TRBV6-5,.,many,CASKHTGLETQYF,TGTGCCAGCAAGCACACAGGGTTGGAGACCCAGTACTTC
15,TRBJ1-2,TRBV19,TRBD1,many,CASTSRDRSYGGYTF,TGTGCCAGTACCTCCCGGGACAGGAGTTATGGTGGCTACACCTTC
17,TRBJ2-1,TRBV6-1,TRBD1,many,CASSELAGTGGFHEQFF,TGTGCCAGCAGTGAATTGGCAGGGACAGGGGGCTTCCATGAGCAGTTCTTC
16,TRBJ1-2,TRBV6-5,.,many,CASSSHPTDSLYGYTF,TGTGCCAGCAGTTCACACCCGACCGACAGTCTCTATGGCTACACCTTC
13,TRBJ2-1,TRBV29-1,.,many,CSVERGAEVRQFF,TGCAGCGTCGAAAGGGGAGCGGAGGTGAGACAGTTCTTC
17,TRBJ2-6,TRBV6-2/TRBV6-3,.,many,CASSRWGTDSGANVLTF,TGTGCCAGCAGCCGTTGGGGGACTGACTCTGGGGCCAACGTCCTGACTTTC
11,TRBJ2-7,TRBV29-1,.,many,CSVSGGHEQYF,TGCAGCGTTAGTGGAGGTCACGAGCAGTACTTC
12,TRBJ2-3,TRBV5-1,.,many,CASSLRGDTQYF,TGCGCCAGCAGCTTGAGAGGGGATACGCAGTATTTT
14,TRBJ1-1,TRBV6-1,.,.,CASRTNRGSTEAFF,TGTGCCAGCAGAACAAATAGGGGGTCCACTGAAGCTTTCTTT
14,TRBJ2-7,TRBV7-2,TRBD2,many,CASSYSGSTYEQYF,TGTGCCAGCAGCTACAGCGGGAGCACCTACGAGCAGTACTTC
14,TRBJ1-3,TRBV20-1,.,many,CSARLQDSGNTIYF,TGCAGTGCTAGGTTGCAAGACTCTGGAAACACCATATATTTT
11,TRBJ2-7,TRBV9,.,many,CASGSSYEQYF,TGTGCCAGCGGATCCTCGTACGAGCAGTACTTC
12,TRBJ2-1,TRBV13,.,many,CASSLKPNEQFF,TGTGCCAGCAGCCTCAAGCCGAATGAGCAGTTCTTC
11,TRBJ2-4,TRBV5-1,.,many,CASLPRSVQYF,TGCGCCAGCCTGCCCAGGTCCGTTCAGTACTTC
11,TRBJ2-7,TRBV28,.,many,CASSYPHEQYF,TGTGCCAGCAGTTATCCGCACGAGCAGTACTTC
14,TRBJ2-4,TRBV18,.,many,CASSPGQGINIQYF,TGTGCCAGCTCACCGGGACAAGGGATAAACATTCAGTACTTC
14,TRBJ2-7,TRBV7-2,.,many,CASSLGCCRYEQYF,TGTGCCAGCAGCTTAGGCTGCTGCCGCTACGAGCAGTACTTC
12,TRBJ2-3,TRBV27,.,many,CASSSTADTQYF,TGTGCCAGCAGTTCGACGGCAGATACGCAGTATTTT
15,TRBJ1-1,TRBV2,TRBD1,many,CASTGQGLHDTEAFF,TGTGCCAGCACAGGACAGGGGCTCCATGACACTGAAGCTTTCTTT
15,TRBJ1-1,TRBV12-3/TRBV12-4,.,many,CASSQDSEWGTEAFF,TGTGCCAGCAGTCAGGACTCGGAATGGGGCACTGAAGCTTTCTTT
12,TRBJ2-1,TRBV11-2,.,few,CASSHGNNEQFF,TGTGCCAGCAGCCACGGTAACAATGAGCAGTTCTTC
14,TRBJ2-7,TRBV12-5,.,many,CASGKGQGGFEQYF,TGTGCTAGTGGAAAGGGGCAGGGGGGGTTCGAGCAGTACTTC
14,TRBJ2-2,TRBV20-1,.,many,CSASPGTNTGELFF,TGCAGTGCTAGCCCAGGGACGAACACCGGGGAGCTGTTTTTT
14,TRBJ1-5,TRBV7-9,.,.,CASSFGGNNQPQHF,TGTGCCAGCAGCTTTGGAGGAAACAATCAGCCCCAGCATTTT
17,TRBJ2-7,TRBV25-1,.,many,CASSDQGNRAGSYEQYF,TGTGCCAGCAGTGATCAGGGTAACAGGGCGGGCTCCTACGAGCAGTACTTC
12,TRBJ2-1,TRBV4-2,TRBD2,.,CAMGSGGNEQFF,TGTGCCATGGGCTCGGGGGGAAATGAGCAGTTCTTC
11,TRBJ2-1,TRBV13,.,many,CASSLGYEQFF,TGTGCCAGCAGCTTAGGGTATGAGCAGTTCTTC
14,TRBJ1-1,TRBV19,.,many,CATLTWTPNTEAFF,TGTGCCACCTTAACATGGACCCCGAACACTGAAGCTTTCTTT
12,TRBJ2-3,TRBV12-3/TRBV12-4,.,.,CASSYGRGTQYF,TGTGCCAGCAGCTATGGTCGTGGAACGCAGTATTTT
11,TRBJ1-1,TRBV20-1,.,.,CRASTSTEAFF,TGCAGGGCCTCGACCTCCACTGAAGCTTTCTTT
14,TRBJ1-6,TRBV20-1,.,many,CSAPSDSHNSPLHF,TGCAGTGCTCCCTCCGACAGTCATAATTCACCCCTCCACTTT
15,TRBJ2-7,TRBV5-1,.,many,CASREPGIVGSEQYF,TGCGCCAGCAGAGAACCGGGGATAGTCGGTAGCGAGCAGTACTTC
11,TRBJ1-2,TRBV30,.,many,CAWYEVYGYTF,TGTGCCTGGTATGAGGTCTATGGCTACACCTTC
14,TRBJ2-7,TRBV12-3/TRBV12-4,.,many,CASLFRGGLYEQYF,TGTGCCAGCCTCTTTAGGGGGGGGCTCTACGAGCAGTACTTC
16,TRBJ1-1,TRBV7-8,.,many,CASSIGTSKRDTEAFF,TGTGCCAGCAGCATCGGGACATCTAAAAGGGACACTGAAGCTTTCTTT
13,TRBJ1-1,TRBV30,.,.,CALQTGRDTEAFF,TGTGCCTTACAGACAGGCAGGGACACTGAAGCTTTCTTT
16,TRBJ1-2,TRBV12-3/TRBV12-4,.,many,CASSSSQRQAYYGYTF,TGTGCCAGCAGTTCCTCCCAAAGGCAGGCCTATTATGGCTACACCTTC
16,TRBJ1-5,TRBV28,TRBD1,medium-sized,CASSFVDGTGAQPQHF,TGTGCCAGCAGTTTTGTAGACGGGACAGGGGCTCAGCCCCAGCATTTT
12,TRBJ2-2,TRBV7-9,.,many,CASSQPLGELFF,TGTGCCAGCTCCCAGCCCCTCGGGGAGCTGTTTTTT
16,TRBJ2-2,TRBV5-4,.,.,CASSLLGGTGTGELFF,TGTGCCAGCAGCTTACTTGGCGGGACGGGAACCGGGGAGCTGTTTTTT
12,TRBJ1-5,TRBV19,.,many,CASNGQYHPQHF,TGTGCCTCCAACGGGCAGTATCATCCCCAGCATTTT